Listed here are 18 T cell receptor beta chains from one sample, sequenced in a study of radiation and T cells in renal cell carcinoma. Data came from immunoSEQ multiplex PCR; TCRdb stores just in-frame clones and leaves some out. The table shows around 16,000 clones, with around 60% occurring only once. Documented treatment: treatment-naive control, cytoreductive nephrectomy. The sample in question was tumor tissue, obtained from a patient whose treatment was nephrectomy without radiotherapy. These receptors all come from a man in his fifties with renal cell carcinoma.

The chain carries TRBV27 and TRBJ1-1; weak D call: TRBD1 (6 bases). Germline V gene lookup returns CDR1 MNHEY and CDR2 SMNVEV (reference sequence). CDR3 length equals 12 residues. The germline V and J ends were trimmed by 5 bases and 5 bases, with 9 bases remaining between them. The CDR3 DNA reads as TGTGCCAGCAGTATGAGGGGGACTGAAGCTTTCTTT. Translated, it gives CASSMRGTEAFF.

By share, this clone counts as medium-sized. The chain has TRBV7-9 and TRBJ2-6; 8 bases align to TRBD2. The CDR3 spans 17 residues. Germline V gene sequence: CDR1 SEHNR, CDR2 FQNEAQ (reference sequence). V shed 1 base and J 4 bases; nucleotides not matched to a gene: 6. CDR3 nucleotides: TGTGCCAGCAGCTTAGTTGCGGGAGGAGCCGGGGCCAACGTCCTGACTTTC. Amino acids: CASSLVAGGAGANVLTF.

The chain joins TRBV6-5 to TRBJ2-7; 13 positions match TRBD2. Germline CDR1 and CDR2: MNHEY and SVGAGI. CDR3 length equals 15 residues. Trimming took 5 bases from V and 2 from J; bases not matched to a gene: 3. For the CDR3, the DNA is TGTGCCAGCAGTGTAACTAGCGGGAGGGCCTACGAGCAGTACTTC. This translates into CASSVTSGRAYEQYF.

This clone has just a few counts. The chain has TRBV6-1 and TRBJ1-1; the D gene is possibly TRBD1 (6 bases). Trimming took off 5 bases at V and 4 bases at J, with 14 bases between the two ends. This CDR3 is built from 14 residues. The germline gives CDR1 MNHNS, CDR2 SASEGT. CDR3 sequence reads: CASSNRGVGTEAFF. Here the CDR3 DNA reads TGTGCCAGCAGTAATAGGGGGGTAGGCACTGAAGCTTTCTTT.

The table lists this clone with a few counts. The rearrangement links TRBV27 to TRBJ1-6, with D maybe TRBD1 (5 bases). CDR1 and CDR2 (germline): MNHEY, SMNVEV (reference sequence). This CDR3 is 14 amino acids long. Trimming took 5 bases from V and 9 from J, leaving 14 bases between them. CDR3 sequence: CASSPLGVGSPLHF. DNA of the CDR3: TGTGCCAGCAGTCCCCTAGGGGTCGGTTCACCCCTCCACTTT.

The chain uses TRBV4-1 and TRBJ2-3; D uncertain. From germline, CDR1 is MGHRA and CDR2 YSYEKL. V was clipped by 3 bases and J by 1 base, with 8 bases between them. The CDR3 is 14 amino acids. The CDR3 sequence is CASSQGGGTDTQYF. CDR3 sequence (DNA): TGCGCCAGCAGCCAGGGTGGGGGCACAGATACGCAGTATTTT.

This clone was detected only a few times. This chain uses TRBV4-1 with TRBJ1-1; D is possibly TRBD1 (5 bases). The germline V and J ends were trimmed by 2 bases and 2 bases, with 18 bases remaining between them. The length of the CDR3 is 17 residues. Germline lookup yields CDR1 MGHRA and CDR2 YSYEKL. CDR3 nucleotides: TGCGCCAGCAGCCAAACAGCAGGGTGGGCCGTAAACACTGAAGCTTTCTTT. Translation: CASSQTAGWAVNTEAFF.

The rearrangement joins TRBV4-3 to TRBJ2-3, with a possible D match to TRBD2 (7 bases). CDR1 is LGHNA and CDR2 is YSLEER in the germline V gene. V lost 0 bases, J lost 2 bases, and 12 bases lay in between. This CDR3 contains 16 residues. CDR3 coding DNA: TGCGCCAGCAGCCAAGAGGGGGGGGCCCCCACAGATACGCAGTATTTT. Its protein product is CASSQEGGAPTDTQYF.

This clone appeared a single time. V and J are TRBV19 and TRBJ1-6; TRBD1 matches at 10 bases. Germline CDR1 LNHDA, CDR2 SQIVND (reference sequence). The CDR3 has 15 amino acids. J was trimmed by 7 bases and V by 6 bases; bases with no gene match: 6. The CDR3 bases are TGTGCCAGTAGGCCCCGGACAGGGGGGAATTCACCCCTCCACTTT. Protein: CASRPRTGGNSPLHF.

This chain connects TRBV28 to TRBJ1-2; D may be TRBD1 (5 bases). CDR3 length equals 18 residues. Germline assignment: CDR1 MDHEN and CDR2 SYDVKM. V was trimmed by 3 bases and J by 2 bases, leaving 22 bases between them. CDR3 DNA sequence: TGTGCCAGCAGTTTGGAAGGGGAGGTGCCGGTTCAGAACTATGGCTACACCTTC. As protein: CASSLEGEVPVQNYGYTF.

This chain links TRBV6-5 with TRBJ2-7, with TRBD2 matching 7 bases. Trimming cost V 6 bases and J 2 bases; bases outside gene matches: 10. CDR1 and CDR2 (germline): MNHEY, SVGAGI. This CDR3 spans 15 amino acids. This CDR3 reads CASSKTAGLAYEQYF. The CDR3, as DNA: TGTGCCAGCAGCAAGACAGCGGGACTCGCCTACGAGCAGTACTTC.

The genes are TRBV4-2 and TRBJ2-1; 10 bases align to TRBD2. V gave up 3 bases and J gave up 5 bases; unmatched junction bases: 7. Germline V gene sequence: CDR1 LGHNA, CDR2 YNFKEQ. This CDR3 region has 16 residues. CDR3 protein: CASSQEGTSANNEQFF. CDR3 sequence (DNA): TGTGCCAGCAGCCAGGAAGGGACTAGCGCTAACAATGAGCAGTTCTTC.

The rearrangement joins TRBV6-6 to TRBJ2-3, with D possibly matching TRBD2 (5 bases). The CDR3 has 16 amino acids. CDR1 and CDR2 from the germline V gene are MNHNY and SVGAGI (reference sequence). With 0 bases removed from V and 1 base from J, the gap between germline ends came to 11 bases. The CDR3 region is CASSYSALEGTDTQYF. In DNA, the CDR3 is TGTGCCAGCAGTTACTCGGCCCTGGAGGGCACAGATACGCAGTATTTT.

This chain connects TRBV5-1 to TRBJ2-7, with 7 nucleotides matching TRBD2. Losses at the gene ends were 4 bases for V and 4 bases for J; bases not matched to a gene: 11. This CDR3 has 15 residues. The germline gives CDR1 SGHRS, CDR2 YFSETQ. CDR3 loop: CASSPLGGDLYEQYF. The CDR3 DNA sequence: TGCGCCAGCAGCCCCCTGGGAGGGGACCTTTACGAGCAGTACTTC.

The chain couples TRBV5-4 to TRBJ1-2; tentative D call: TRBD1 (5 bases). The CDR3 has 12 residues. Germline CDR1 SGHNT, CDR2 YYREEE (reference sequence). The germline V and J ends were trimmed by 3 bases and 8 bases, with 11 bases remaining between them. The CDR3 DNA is TGTGCCAGCAGCTCCACAGGCTTCGGCTACACCTTC. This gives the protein CASSSTGFGYTF.

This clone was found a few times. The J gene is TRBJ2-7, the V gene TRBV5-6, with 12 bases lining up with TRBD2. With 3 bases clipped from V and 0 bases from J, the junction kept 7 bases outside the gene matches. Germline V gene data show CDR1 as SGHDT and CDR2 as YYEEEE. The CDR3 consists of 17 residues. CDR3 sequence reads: CASSSLLAGGRSYEQYF. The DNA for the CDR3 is TGTGCCAGCAGCTCCCTACTAGCGGGGGGCCGCTCCTACGAGCAGTACTTC.

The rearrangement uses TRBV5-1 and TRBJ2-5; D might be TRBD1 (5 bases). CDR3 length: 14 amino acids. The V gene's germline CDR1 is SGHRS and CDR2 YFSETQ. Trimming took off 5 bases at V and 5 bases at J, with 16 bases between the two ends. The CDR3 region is CASSLGHGRETQYF. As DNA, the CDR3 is TGCGCCAGCAGTCTAGGACACGGACGGGAGACCCAGTACTTC.

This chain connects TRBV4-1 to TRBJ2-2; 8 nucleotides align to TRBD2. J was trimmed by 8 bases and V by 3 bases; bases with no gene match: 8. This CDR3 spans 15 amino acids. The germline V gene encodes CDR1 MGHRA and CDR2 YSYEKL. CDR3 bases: TGCGCCAGCAGCCAGGCGGGACTAGAGAGGGGGGAGCTGTTTTTT. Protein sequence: CASSQAGLERGELFF.